The present T cell receptor (beta chain) was sequenced within a study of T cell changes during pregnancy in multiple sclerosis. Sequenced by immunoSEQ multiplex PCR; TCRdb stores in-frame clones only, minus some. This sample has approximately 60,000 clones, with around nine tenths found just once. V lost 3 bases and J lost 1, with 11 bases in between. CDR3 length equals 15 residues. Germline-derived CDR1 and CDR2 are SNHLY and FYNNEI. Sequencing was performed on peripheral blood from another person, used as feeder cells. The chain combines TRBV2 with TRBJ2-3, with D maybe TRBD1 (5 bases). The receptor comes from a human donor whose cells served as feeder cells for cultures in a pregnancy study. For the CDR3, the DNA is TGTGCCAGCAGTGAGGGCTGGGGCGGCACAGATACGCAGTATTTT. Translating it yields CASSEGWGGTDTQYF.